These 25 T cell receptor beta chains originate from one sample sequenced in a study of cytomegalovirus exposure and HLA in healthy donors (dated by TCRdb to 2016 to 2017). Receptors were amplified or captured by the immunoSEQ multiplex PCR assay. A mixture of 60 forward primers for TCR Vbeta segments and 13 reverse primers for TCR Jbeta segments was used in the multiplex PCR. The table comes from immuneACCESS by way of TCRdb, which keeps in-frame sequences with V and J called. Part of the clones is missing from these tables; in studies checked, under half for an unresolved V gene and the rest for unknown reasons. In this sample the table shows roughly 250,000 clones, 84% of which occur a single time. In total, the top ten clones hold 2% of the sample. The sample consisted of PBMCs. Receptor source: a woman aged 40 to 50 in good health and CMV-seropositive.

DNA of the CDR3: TGTGCCAGCAGTACGACAGGGCTAAGGTCACCCCTCCACTTT. It translates to CASSTTGLRSPLHF. This sequence joins TRBV28 and TRBJ1-6, with TRBD1 matching over 7 bases. The CDR3 runs to 14 residues. Trimming took 5 bases from V and 10 from J; bases not matched to a gene: 8. Germline V CDR1 and CDR2: MDHEN, SYDVKM. Full variable domain (remainder filled in from reference TRBV28 and TRBJ1-6): DVKVTQSSRYLVKRTGEKVFLECVQDMDHENMFWYRQDPGLGLRLIYFSYDVKMKEKGDIPEGYSVSREKKERFSLILESASTNQTSMYLCASSTTGLRSPLHFGNGTRLTVT.

The chain employs TRBV30 and TRBJ1-3, with D possibly TRBD1 on 5 matching bases. This CDR3 spans 13 amino acids. V lost 2 bases and J lost 4, with 9 bases in between. Per the germline V gene, CDR1 is GTSNPN and CDR2 is SVGIG (reference sequence). CDR3 sequence reads: CAWSPGLGNTIYF. As DNA, the CDR3 is TGTGCCTGGAGTCCAGGGTTAGGAAACACCATATATTTT.

The J gene is TRBJ2-1, the V gene TRBV9; 10 nucleotides line up with TRBD2. CDR3 length: 17 amino acids. The trim removed 0 bases at V and 2 bases at J, leaving 5 bases unmatched. Germline V gene lookup returns CDR1 SGDLS and CDR2 YYNGEE. Here the CDR3 DNA reads TGTGCCAGCAGCGTAGGACCCGGGACTAGCGCCTACAATGAGCAGTTCTTC. Translating it yields CASSVGPGTSAYNEQFF.

The rearrangement joins TRBV9 to TRBJ2-3, with 7 nucleotides matching TRBD2. This CDR3 has 16 amino acids. Germline V gene data show CDR1 as SGDLS and CDR2 as YYNGEE. V shed 1 base and J 4 bases; nucleotides not matched to a gene: 9. The CDR3 reads CASSVIPRGGADTQYF. Here the CDR3 DNA reads TGTGCCAGCAGCGTAATCCCCCGGGGAGGGGCAGATACGCAGTATTTT. The complete variable domain, with remaining parts taken from reference TRBV9 and TRBJ2-3, reads DSGVTQTPKHLITATGQRVTLRCSPRSGDLSVYWYQQSLDQGLQFLIQYYNGEERAKGNILERFSAQQFPDLHSELNLSSLELGDSALYFCASSVIPRGGADTQYFGPGTRLTVL.

This clone was observed a few times. The chain joins TRBV7-9 to TRBJ1-1; D not resolved. The CDR3 consists of 13 residues. Germline CDR1 is SEHNR and CDR2 is FQNEAQ (reference sequence). Trimming left V 5 bases short and J 4 bases short, with 11 bases between. The CDR3 DNA sequence: TGTGCCAGCAGCCTCGAGGAGGTCACTGAAGCTTTCTTT. Protein product: CASSLEEVTEAFF.

The rearrangement uses TRBV7-9 and TRBJ1-2, with D possibly TRBD1 on 5 matching bases. The length of the CDR3 is 14 residues. Trimming removed 2 bases from V and 8 bases from J, with 15 bases in between. Germline CDR1 reads SEHNR; CDR2 reads FQNEAQ (reference sequence). CDR3 in DNA: TGTGCCAGCAGCTTAAGTCAGGGCCATCGCGGCTACACCTTC. Protein: CASSLSQGHRGYTF.

Details on this clone: In the same sample, other DNA sequences code for this CDR3. The chain combines TRBV27 with TRBJ1-5, with D tentatively TRBD1 (5 bases). The germline V gene has CDR1 MNHEY and CDR2 SMNVEV (reference sequence). The germline V and J ends were trimmed by 4 bases and 6 bases, with 16 bases remaining between them. The CDR3 runs to 15 residues. Written as DNA, the CDR3 is TGTGCCAGCAGTTCTCCCGTACTCAGGGTTCAGCCCCAGCATTTT. Translated: CASSSPVLRVQPQHF.

This chain uses TRBV30 with TRBJ1-1, with a tentative D call TRBD1 (5 bases). The CDR3 contains 14 residues. V lost 2 bases to trimming and J lost 4 bases, with 14 bases between them. Germline V CDR1 and CDR2: GTSNPN, SVGIG (reference sequence). The CDR3 DNA reads TGTGCCTGGAGTTGGAGGGCAGGGAGCACTGAAGCTTTCTTT. It yields the protein CAWSWRAGSTEAFF.

The gene calls are TRBV6-1 and TRBJ2-7, with 7 bases lining up with TRBD1. The V and J ends lost 6 bases and 0 bases, in that order; junction bases with no gene match: 5. The CDR3 extends over 14 amino acids. The germline V gene has CDR1 MNHNS and CDR2 SASEGT. This CDR3 reads CASRATGPSYEQYF. In nucleotides, the CDR3 is TGTGCCAGCAGAGCGACAGGGCCCTCCTACGAGCAGTACTTC.

The chain links TRBV6-5 to TRBJ1-6; 9 positions agree with TRBD1. The germline V gene has CDR1 MNHEY and CDR2 SVGAGI. This CDR3 spans 15 amino acids. After removal of 5 bases from V and 9 bases from J, the junction contained 8 bases not matched to a gene. The CDR3: CASSRPGTGPSPLHF. Here the CDR3 DNA reads TGTGCCAGCAGTCGACCCGGGACAGGGCCTTCACCCCTCCACTTT.

This chain connects TRBV10-2 to TRBJ2-2; TRBD2 is a possible D gene (5 bases). V lost 3 bases and J lost 7, with 18 bases in between. The CDR3 consists of 16 residues. Germline V lookup: CDR1 WSHSY, CDR2 SAAADI. The CDR3 here is CASSDRLAQSHGELFF. The CDR3, as DNA: TGCGCCAGCAGTGACCGATTAGCGCAGAGTCACGGGGAGCTGTTTTTT.

This chain joins TRBV28 and TRBJ2-7; 7 nucleotides line up with TRBD1. Germline-derived CDR1 and CDR2 are MDHEN and SYDVKM. This CDR3 contains 14 residues. V lost 1 base and J lost 2; bases outside the gene matches: 2. For the CDR3, the DNA is TGTGCCAGCAGTTTATCGCAGGGGGCCTACGAGCAGTACTTC. This encodes CASSLSQGAYEQYF. The variable domain in full, completed from reference TRBV28 and TRBJ2-7, reads DVKVTQSSRYLVKRTGEKVFLECVQDMDHENMFWYRQDPGLGLRLIYFSYDVKMKEKGDIPEGYSVSREKKERFSLILESASTNQTSMYLCASSLSQGAYEQYFGPGTRLTVT.

Only a few counts were recorded for this clone. The gene calls are TRBV5-6 and TRBJ1-2, with D perhaps TRBD1 (6 bases). V lost 5 bases to trimming and J lost 8 bases, with 13 bases between them. Germline CDR1 reads SGHDT; CDR2 reads YYEEEE. The CDR3 length is 12 residues. CDR3 in DNA: TGTGCCAGCAGAGGGACATTTTCGGGCTACACCTTC. Translated: CASRGTFSGYTF.

The chain joins TRBV28 to TRBJ2-2, with TRBD2 identical over 7 bases. Looked up from germline, CDR1 is MDHEN and CDR2 is SYDVKM. V was clipped by 6 bases and J by 4 bases; unmatched bases: 14. This CDR3 has 17 amino acids. DNA for the CDR3: TGTGCCAGCAGCGCACAACTAGCGAGAAATCCCACCGGGGAGCTGTTTTTT. The encoded protein is CASSAQLARNPTGELFF.

This chain links TRBV5-8 with TRBJ1-2; the match to TRBD1 covers 8 bases. J gave up 2 bases and V 4 bases, and 1 base lay outside the gene matches. Per germline, CDR1 SGHTS and CDR2 YDEGEE. The length of the CDR3 is 13 residues. As DNA, the CDR3 is TGTGCCAGCAGCCGACAGGGGAACTATGGCTACACCTTC. Translation gives CASSRQGNYGYTF.

The chain joins TRBV14 to TRBJ2-7, with 9 bases aligning to TRBD2. The germline V gene has CDR1 SGHDN and CDR2 FVKESK. V dropped 4 bases and J dropped 6; count of bases not matched to a gene: 7. The CDR3 runs 14 residues. The CDR3 sequence is CASSPVAGASEQYF. CDR3 bases: TGTGCCAGCAGCCCGGTAGCGGGAGCGAGCGAGCAGTACTTC. Full variable domain (missing parts from reference TRBV14 and TRBJ2-7): EAGVTQFPSHSVIEKGQTVTLRCDPISGHDNLYWYRRVMGKEIKFLLHFVKESKQDESGMPNNRFLAERTGGTYSTLKVQPAELEDSGVYFCASSPVAGASEQYFGPGTRLTVT.

The count of this clone is one. The chain is built from TRBV4-2 and TRBJ2-3; possible D gene TRBD2, 5 bases. Germline CDR1 and CDR2: LGHNA and YNFKEQ. V lost 6 bases to trimming and J lost 8 bases, with 21 bases between them. This CDR3 is built from 15 residues. The CDR3 region is CASSLGVERSATQYF. In nucleotides, the CDR3 is TGTGCCAGCAGTCTAGGAGTCGAGCGGAGCGCTACGCAGTATTTT.

A few counts support this clone. The chain carries TRBV7-9 and TRBJ2-3, with no clear D. The CDR3 has 14 residues. V was clipped by 3 bases and J by 2 bases, with 9 bases between them. Germline V gene data show CDR1 as SEHNR and CDR2 as FQNEAQ (reference sequence). DNA for the CDR3: TGTGCCAGCAGCTTCGAGGATTTCACAGATACGCAGTATTTT. It codes for CASSFEDFTDTQYF.

The rearrangement links TRBV19 to TRBJ1-6; 9 bases are a match to TRBD1. The V and J ends lost 5 bases and 7 bases, in that order; junction bases with no gene match: 9. Germline assignment: CDR1 LNHDA and CDR2 SQIVND (reference sequence). The CDR3 contains 16 residues. CDR3 protein: CASSPGDRVRNSPLHF. DNA for the CDR3: TGTGCCAGTAGTCCCGGGGACAGGGTGCGAAATTCACCCCTCCACTTT.

The chain employs TRBV5-1 and TRBJ2-7; unclear D gene. The CDR3 covers 14 residues. Germline CDR1 and CDR2: SGHRS and YFSETQ. Trimming shortened V by 3 bases and J by 2 bases, and 12 bases separated the two germline ends. The CDR3 loop is CASSSEAITYEQYF. CDR3 sequence (DNA): TGCGCCAGCAGCTCTGAAGCGATCACCTACGAGCAGTACTTC.

The V gene is TRBV6-5, the J gene TRBJ2-4, with D possibly TRBD1 on 6 matching bases. CDR1 is MNHEY and CDR2 is SVGAGI in the germline V gene. Trimming removed 6 bases at V and 7 bases at J, with 13 bases between. This CDR3 comprises 13 residues. CDR3 loop: CASRPDRTNIQYF. The CDR3 bases are TGTGCCAGCAGACCCGACAGGACGAACATTCAGTACTTC.

The gene calls are TRBV19 and TRBJ2-1; a possible D gene is TRBD1 (6 bases). Trimming removed 4 bases from V and 10 bases from J, with 20 bases in between. The CDR3 spans 15 residues. CDR1 is LNHDA and CDR2 is SQIVND in the germline V gene (reference sequence). Here the CDR3 DNA reads TGTGCCAGTAGTACCAGTAGTCCCAGGGGTTGGGAGCAGTTCTTC. Translation: CASSTSSPRGWEQFF.

The chain joins TRBV27 to TRBJ1-1, with D tentatively TRBD1 (5 bases). V was clipped by 4 bases and J by 5 bases, with 11 bases between them. The CDR3 is made up of 13 amino acids. The germline V gene has CDR1 MNHEY and CDR2 SMNVEV (reference sequence). The CDR3 loop reads CASSSTGFTEAFF. The CDR3 nucleotides read TGTGCCAGCAGTTCCACAGGATTTACTGAAGCTTTCTTT.

The V gene is TRBV29-1, the J gene TRBJ2-7, with TRBD1 identical over 9 bases. The germline V gene encodes CDR1 SQVTM and CDR2 ANQGSEA. V gave up 7 bases and J gave up 0 bases; unmatched junction bases: 4. The CDR3 loop spans 13 amino acids. CDR3 nucleotides: TGCAGCGCCGGGACAGGGTACTCCTACGAGCAGTACTTC. Protein: CSAGTGYSYEQYF.

The chain employs TRBV28 and TRBJ2-1, with TRBD1 matching 9 bases. Germline V gene data show CDR1 as MDHEN and CDR2 as SYDVKM. The CDR3 loop spans 15 amino acids. Unmatched junction bases numbered 4, after V lost 3 bases and J lost 4 bases. The CDR3: CASSFGDRVYNEQFF. The CDR3 nucleotides are TGTGCCAGCAGTTTTGGGGACAGGGTTTACAATGAGCAGTTCTTC.